This T cell receptor beta chain was sequenced in a study of blood T cells in healthy people across ages. Sample-barcoded 5' priming and a J-beta primer mix drove a second PCR of about 6 to 11 cycles. TCRdb redid the calling of the 5' RACE reads with MiXCR, one entry per CDR3 protein. The table lists some 1.7 million distinct CDR3 sequences, 25% to 30% of them singletons. Details on this clonotype: As yet, its antigen is unknown.

Study conclusions and caveats: Reliance upon unsorted PBMCs precluded definitive naive versus antigen-experienced comparison.

In each sample, at least 6.5 million PBMCs were isolated. Germline lookup yields CDR1 SGHKS and CDR2 YYEKEE (reference sequence). This CDR3 is 12 amino acids long. Losses at the gene ends were 6 bases for V and 4 bases for J; bases not matched to a gene: 3. The clonotype originates from a woman in her 30s in good health. Specimen: blood. The chain employs TRBV5-5 and TRBJ1-2, with TRBD1 matching over 7 bases. CDR3 nucleotides: TGTGCCAGCACCGAGGGGGCCTATGGCTACACCTTC. This sequence encodes CASTEGAYGYTF.